One and the same sample provided the 26 T cell receptor beta chains below, sequenced in a study of chemoradiotherapy in HPV16-positive cancers. TCRdb's copy holds only in-frame clones and misses some; the assay was immunoSEQ multiplex PCR. The repertoire holds a few thousand clones, 74% seen once, with about 8.9% in the top ten. The sample in question was tumor tissue, obtained from a patient who underwent chemoradiotherapy. All receptors come from a human donor with HPV-associated anogenital cancer.

The V gene is TRBV28, the J gene TRBJ1-5; 7 positions match TRBD1. The germline V gene has CDR1 MDHEN and CDR2 SYDVKM. The CDR3 runs 17 residues. Germline trimming cut 1 base from V and 0 bases from J; bases unmatched to any gene: 6. This chain's CDR3 is CASSLSAGGYSNQPQHF. CDR3 nucleotide sequence: TGTGCCAGCAGTTTATCCGCAGGGGGTTATAGCAATCAGCCCCAGCATTTT. Looking up the rest from reference TRBV28 and TRBJ1-5 gives the full variable domain: DVKVTQSSRYLVKRTGEKVFLECVQDMDHENMFWYRQDPGLGLRLIYFSYDVKMKEKGDIPEGYSVSREKKERFSLILESASTNQTSMYLCASSLSAGGYSNQPQHFGDGTRLSIL.

Only a few counts were recorded for this clone. V usage is TRBV27 and J usage is TRBJ1-6; D is unresolved. The V end lost 5 bases, the J end lost 7 bases, and 6 bases lay between the germline ends. This CDR3 is 12 amino acids long. Germline V gene data show CDR1 as MNHEY and CDR2 as SMNVEV (reference sequence). The DNA of the CDR3 is TGTGCCAGCAGTGGCAGAAATTCACCCCTCCACTTT. This gives the protein CASSGRNSPLHF.

This rearrangement joins TRBV27 to TRBJ2-1, with 8 bases matching TRBD2. V shed 4 bases and J 6 bases; nucleotides not matched to a gene: 8. Per the germline V gene, CDR1 is MNHEY and CDR2 is SMNVEV (reference sequence). This CDR3 has 15 amino acids. This chain's CDR3 is CASSSWLAGRNEQFF. In DNA form, the CDR3 reads TGTGCCAGCAGTTCGTGGCTAGCGGGCCGCAATGAGCAGTTCTTC.

The chain couples TRBV4-1 to TRBJ1-1; 10 bases align to TRBD1. This CDR3 spans 17 amino acids. V lost 3 bases and J lost 4; bases outside the gene matches: 11. Germline V gene sequence: CDR1 MGHRA, CDR2 YSYEKL. In nucleotides, the CDR3 is TGCGCCAGCAGCCAGCCCGACAGGGGGCGGGCTGGCACTGAAGCTTTCTTT. It specifies CASSQPDRGRAGTEAFF.

The chain recombines TRBV9 with TRBJ1-3; D not certain. CDR1 SGDLS and CDR2 YYNGEE come from the germline V gene. The CDR3 consists of 13 residues. Trimming took off 3 bases at V and 1 base at J, with 5 bases between the two ends. For the CDR3, the DNA is TGTGCCAGCAGCGACAGTTCTGGAAACACCATATATTTT. Residues: CASSDSSGNTIYF.

This rearrangement joins TRBV7-9 to TRBJ2-5; 9 bases are a match to TRBD1. The CDR3 is made up of 15 amino acids. V lost 1 base and J lost 5; bases outside the gene matches: 5. Germline V gene lookup returns CDR1 SEHNR and CDR2 FQNEAQ (reference sequence). The CDR3: CASSLGQGGLETQYF. DNA of the CDR3: TGTGCCAGCAGCTTAGGACAGGGGGGACTCGAGACCCAGTACTTC.

The chain couples TRBV5-1 to TRBJ2-5, with D perhaps TRBD1 (6 bases). CDR3 size: 14 residues. The V and J ends lost 3 bases and 0 bases respectively, with 9 bases between them. The germline V gene encodes CDR1 SGHRS and CDR2 YFSETQ. CDR3: CASSSQGYQETQYF. The CDR3 DNA reads as TGCGCCAGCAGCTCACAGGGATACCAAGAGACCCAGTACTTC.

This rearrangement joins TRBV28 to TRBJ1-4; TRBD1 agrees at 10 bases. The CDR3 runs 16 residues. The ends lost 7 bases at V and 6 bases at J; junction bases unmatched: 11. Germline-derived CDR1 and CDR2 are MDHEN and SYDVKM. Here the CDR3 reads CASNNHGTGAYEKLFF. The DNA of the CDR3 is TGTGCCAGCAATAACCACGGGACAGGGGCCTATGAAAAACTGTTTTTT.

This chain uses TRBV6-5 with TRBJ1-2; 7 bases agree with TRBD1. This CDR3 region has 14 residues. The germline CDR1 and CDR2 sequences are MNHEY and SVGAGI. The V gene end was trimmed by 5 bases and the J gene end by 5 bases; junction bases not matched to a gene: 8. The CDR3 bases are TGTGCCAGCAGTCCCTACGCAGGGGGATATGGCTACACCTTC. Protein product: CASSPYAGGYGYTF.

The V call is TRBV11-3, the J call TRBJ2-2; D is possibly TRBD2 (7 bases). Germline V CDR1 and CDR2: SGHNT, YENEEA. The CDR3 totals 15 residues. V was pared by 3 bases and J by 7 bases, with 15 bases between. The CDR3 bases are TGTGCCAGCAGCTTCTGGACAGCGGGAAGCGGGGAGCTGTTTTTT. Translation: CASSFWTAGSGELFF.

This clone was counted between two and nine times. The chain links TRBV27 to TRBJ2-1; the D is unclear. Deletions cut 5 bases from V and 12 bases from J, with 17 bases between. The CDR3 consists of 13 residues. CDR1 and CDR2 from the germline V gene are MNHEY and SMNVEV (reference sequence). The CDR3 nucleotides are TGTGCCAGCAGTCCCCTGCGGCGGTGGGGGCAGTTCTTC. Its protein product is CASSPLRRWGQFF.

The chain uses TRBV6-6 and TRBJ1-5, with TRBD1 identical over 9 bases. With V trimmed by 7 bases and J by 4 bases, 5 bases remained unmatched. Looked up from germline, CDR1 is MNHNY and CDR2 is SVGAGI (reference sequence). The CDR3 totals 14 residues. The DNA of the CDR3 is TGTGCCAGCAACCCGACAGGGGGGAATCAGCCCCAGCATTTT. Translation gives CASNPTGGNQPQHF.

This clone was observed a handful of times. The CDR3 here is CASSIGGRVNTEAFF. Here the CDR3 DNA reads TGTGCCAGTAGTATAGGAGGCAGGGTAAACACTGAAGCTTTCTTT. The V call is TRBV19, the J call TRBJ1-1; possibly TRBD1 for D (5 bases). Trimming left V 1 base short and J 2 bases short, with 11 bases between. The CDR3 totals 15 residues. Looked up from germline, CDR1 is LNHDA and CDR2 is SQIVND (reference sequence).

The chain combines TRBV27 with TRBJ2-1, with 14 bases aligning to TRBD2. The V and J ends lost 3 bases and 3 bases, in that order; junction bases with no gene match: 10. Germline V lookup: CDR1 MNHEY, CDR2 SMNVEV (reference sequence). The CDR3 loop spans 19 amino acids. CDR3 nucleotide sequence: TGTGCCAGCAGTTTGTCCCTCCGGACTAGCGGGAGGTTCTACAATGAGCAGTTCTTC. Translating it yields CASSLSLRTSGRFYNEQFF.

This chain connects TRBV2 to TRBJ1-1; D remains unclear. Per germline, CDR1 SNHLY and CDR2 FYNNEI. Trimming pared 3 bases from V and 7 bases from J, leaving 3 bases between. The CDR3 extends over 10 amino acids. CDR3 protein: CASSEGEAFF. CDR3 in DNA: TGTGCCAGCAGTGAGGGTGAAGCTTTCTTT.

V usage is TRBV9 and J usage is TRBJ2-1, with 7 positions matching TRBD1. The CDR3 has 15 residues. Germline trimming cut 0 bases from V and 6 bases from J; bases unmatched to any gene: 6. Germline-derived CDR1 and CDR2 are SGDLS and YYNGEE. The CDR3 sequence: CASSVGGTVSNEQFF. CDR3 sequence (DNA): TGTGCCAGCAGCGTAGGAGGGACAGTCAGCAATGAGCAGTTCTTC. The complete variable domain, with remaining parts taken from reference TRBV9 and TRBJ2-1, reads DSGVTQTPKHLITATGQRVTLRCSPRSGDLSVYWYQQSLDQGLQFLIQYYNGEERAKGNILERFSAQQFPDLHSELNLSSLELGDSALYFCASSVGGTVSNEQFFGPGTRLTVL.

By share, this clone ranks as medium-sized. This rearrangement joins TRBV6-5 to TRBJ1-2; the D gene is possibly TRBD1 (6 bases). CDR3 length: 14 amino acids. Deletions cut 6 bases from V and 3 bases from J, with 14 bases between. The germline V gene encodes CDR1 MNHEY and CDR2 SVGAGI. The CDR3 nucleotides read TGTGCCAGCAGCCCTGGACAGAGTTACTATGGCTACACCTTC. Protein sequence: CASSPGQSYYGYTF.

The V and J genes are TRBV5-4 and TRBJ2-3; 8 bases line up with TRBD2. The V gene end was trimmed by 7 bases and the J gene end by 0 bases; junction bases not matched to a gene: 13. Germline CDR1 reads SGHNT; CDR2 reads YYREEE (reference sequence). The CDR3 has 17 amino acids. The CDR3: CASGSGPREASTDTQYF. CDR3 sequence (DNA): TGTGCCAGCGGATCGGGACCGCGGGAGGCTAGCACAGATACGCAGTATTTT.

This chain joins TRBV19 and TRBJ2-5, with TRBD1 matching 8 bases. CDR1 and CDR2 (germline): LNHDA, SQIVND (reference sequence). V dropped 3 bases and J dropped 5; count of bases not matched to a gene: 5. The CDR3 has 14 amino acids. CDR3 sequence: CASSIDRGGETQYF. CDR3 DNA: TGTGCCAGTAGTATTGACAGGGGCGGGGAGACCCAGTACTTC.

This clone showed up just a few times. The rearrangement joins TRBV6-5 to TRBJ2-5; D may match TRBD1 or TRBD2 (5 bases each). CDR1 is MNHEY and CDR2 is SVGAGI in the germline V gene. The CDR3 is 13 residues long. V was cut by 2 bases and J by 1 base, with 5 bases left in between. The CDR3 region has the DNA TGTGCCAGCAGTTACGGGGGCCAAGAGACCCAGTACTTC. Its translation: CASSYGGQETQYF.

V gene TRBV5-1 combines with J gene TRBJ1-2; the D is unclear. Trimming pared 4 bases from V and 3 bases from J, leaving 13 bases between. Germline V gene sequence: CDR1 SGHRS, CDR2 YFSETQ. The CDR3 covers 14 residues. For the CDR3, the DNA is TGCGCCAGCAGCCCGGAGGGAGTAGACTATGGCTACACCTTC. Protein: CASSPEGVDYGYTF.

CDR3 coding DNA: TGTGCCAGCAGTTACTCGCCGGGGCGAGGCCATTCACCCCTCCACTTT. Amino acid sequence: CASSYSPGRGHSPLHF. This sequence joins TRBV6-5 and TRBJ1-6, with a possible D match to TRBD1 (5 bases). V was cut by 0 bases and J by 8 bases, with 14 bases left in between. The germline V gene has CDR1 MNHEY and CDR2 SVGAGI. This CDR3 has 16 residues.

This clone was found a few times. This rearrangement joins TRBV18 to TRBJ1-1; 11 nucleotides line up with TRBD1. The CDR3 runs to 16 residues. J was trimmed by 0 bases and V by 2 bases; bases with no gene match: 2. Germline values: CDR1 KGHSH, CDR2 LQKENI. CDR3 in DNA: TGTGCCAGCTCACCAGGACAGGGGGCGTTGAACACTGAAGCTTTCTTT. It encodes CASSPGQGALNTEAFF.

The V call is TRBV27, the J call TRBJ2-3; D perhaps matches TRBD1 (6 bases). The V gene lost 7 bases and the J gene lost 4 bases, with 9 bases spanning the gap. Germline V gene data show CDR1 as MNHEY and CDR2 as SMNVEV (reference sequence). This CDR3 comprises 12 residues. DNA for the CDR3: TGTGCCAGCACCACAGGGTCAGATACGCAGTATTTT. Translating it yields CASTTGSDTQYF.

This sequence joins TRBV29-1 and TRBJ1-2, with 9 bases identical to TRBD1. This CDR3 contains 14 residues. V was pared by 1 base and J by 4 bases, with 4 bases of the junction left unmatched. Germline V gives CDR1 SQVTM, CDR2 ANQGSEA. The CDR3 coding sequence is TGCAGCGTTGAAGGGACAGGGGCCCTCTATGGCTACACCTTC. Translated: CSVEGTGALYGYTF.

The rearrangement uses TRBV5-1 and TRBJ1-5; a possible D gene is TRBD1 (5 bases). Germline V gene lookup returns CDR1 SGHRS and CDR2 YFSETQ. Between the trimmed V and J ends, which lost 2 bases and 1 base, there was a span of 10 bases. CDR3 length: 15 residues. Here the CDR3 DNA reads TGCGCCAGCAGCTTTGGGGGGGAAAGCAATCAGCCCCAGCATTTT. Its translation is CASSFGGESNQPQHF.